The 20 T cell receptor beta chains below all came from one sample that was sequenced in a study of cytomegalovirus exposure and HLA in healthy donors. The PCR was carried out with 60 Vbeta primers and 13 Jbeta primers. Generated by immunoSEQ multiplex PCR, the TCRdb table keeps only in-frame clones and is missing some. The table has 110,000 or so clones, roughly 70% seen once; the top ten hold roughly 3%. The specimen was PBMCs. The receptors here all came from a middle-aged woman in good health and CMV-seropositive.

The chain combines TRBV27 with TRBJ2-7, with TRBD2 identical over 13 bases. Trimming at V came to 5 bases and at J to 3 bases, leaving 1 base not matched to a gene. Per the germline V gene, CDR1 is MNHEY and CDR2 is SMNVEV (reference sequence). The length of the CDR3 is 14 residues. The CDR3 coding sequence is TGTGCCAGCAGTAGGACTAGCGGGAGCTACGAGCAGTACTTC. It specifies CASSRTSGSYEQYF.

The chain employs TRBV5-1 and TRBJ2-5; D is ambiguous. Germline V gives CDR1 SGHRS, CDR2 YFSETQ. Trimming took 0 bases from V and 5 from J, leaving 14 bases between them. This CDR3 has 15 residues. CDR3 nucleotide sequence: TGCGCCAGCAGCTTGGACCCGGTACCACGGGAGACCCAGTACTTC. This gives the protein CASSLDPVPRETQYF.

The chain employs TRBV13 and TRBJ1-6; 8 nucleotides match TRBD1. V trimming: 3 bases; J trimming: 7 bases; junction bases outside the gene matches: 2. This CDR3 contains 14 residues. The germline V gene has CDR1 PRHDT and CDR2 FYEKMQ (reference sequence). The CDR3 spells CASSFRQGNSPLHF. In DNA, the CDR3 is TGTGCCAGCAGCTTCCGACAGGGGAATTCACCCCTCCACTTT.

Only one count was recorded for this clone. The chain uses TRBV27 and TRBJ2-1; 8 bases map to TRBD1. CDR1 MNHEY and CDR2 SMNVEV come from the germline V gene (reference sequence). Trimming at V came to 5 bases and at J to 7 bases, leaving 10 bases not matched to a gene. The CDR3 sequence is 15 residues long. CDR3 loop: CASSAYRQGPNEQFF. The CDR3, as DNA: TGTGCCAGCAGTGCATACAGACAGGGGCCGAATGAGCAGTTCTTC.

The chain links TRBV30 to TRBJ1-5; weak D call: TRBD1 (6 bases). This CDR3 contains 14 residues. Per germline, CDR1 GTSNPN and CDR2 SVGIG (reference sequence). V lost 0 bases and J 3 bases, leaving 9 bases between the germline ends. In DNA form, the CDR3 reads TGTGCCTGGAGTGTACAGGGTTACAATCAGCCCCAGCATTTT. Its protein product is CAWSVQGYNQPQHF. Supplemented by reference TRBV30 and TRBJ1-5, the full variable domain reads SQTIHQWPATLVQPVGSPLSLECTVEGTSNPNLYWYRQAAGRGLQLLFYSVGIGQISSEVPQNLSASRPQDRQFILSSKKLLLSDSGFYLCAWSVQGYNQPQHFGDGTRLSIL.

The gene calls are TRBV5-4 and TRBJ1-3, with 8 positions matching TRBD1. This CDR3 spans 15 amino acids. The ends lost 3 bases at V and 4 bases at J; junction bases unmatched: 6. Per germline, CDR1 SGHNT and CDR2 YYREEE (reference sequence). The DNA of the CDR3 is TGTGCCAGCAGCTCGGGACAGGTCGGCGGAAACACCATATATTTT. This encodes CASSSGQVGGNTIYF.

The chain joins TRBV7-6 to TRBJ2-1, with 9 bases lining up with TRBD2. CDR1 and CDR2 from the germline V gene are SGHVS and FNYEAQ. V dropped 5 bases and J dropped 1; count of bases not matched to a gene: 12. This CDR3 is 18 amino acids long. The DNA of the CDR3 is TGTGCCAGCAGCGCCTATAGCGGGAGTGACCCTTCCTACAATGAGCAGTTCTTC. Translating it yields CASSAYSGSDPSYNEQFF.

This clone was found a few times. The chain links TRBV4-3 to TRBJ2-7; 9 positions agree with TRBD1. CDR1 and CDR2 from the germline V gene are LGHNA and YSLEER. The CDR3 loop spans 16 amino acids. The trim removed 0 bases at V and 10 bases at J, leaving 13 bases unmatched. The DNA for the CDR3 is TGCGCCAGCAGCCAAGATAGACAGGGGGGCGTTCGGGCACAGTACTTC. Protein sequence: CASSQDRQGGVRAQYF.

The genes are TRBV5-6 and TRBJ1-1; 7 bases agree with TRBD1. Germline lookup yields CDR1 SGHDT and CDR2 YYEEEE. This CDR3 has 13 residues. After removal of 5 bases from V and 5 bases from J, the junction contained 6 bases not matched to a gene. CDR3 in amino acids: CASSATGRTEAFF. CDR3 nucleotide sequence: TGTGCCAGCAGTGCGACAGGGAGGACTGAAGCTTTCTTT. The full variable domain, completed using reference TRBV5-6 and TRBJ1-1, is DAGVTQSPTHLIKTRGQQVTLRCSPKSGHDTVSWYQQALGQGPQFIFQYYEEEERQRGNFPDRFSGHQFPNYSSELNVNALLLGDSALYLCASSATGRTEAFFGQGTRLTVV.

The gene calls are TRBV30 and TRBJ2-3; TRBD1 matches at 7 bases. The CDR3 is made up of 14 amino acids. CDR1 and CDR2 from the germline V gene are GTSNPN and SVGIG (reference sequence). V lost 4 bases to trimming and J lost 2 bases; unmatched junction nucleotides: 6. Here the CDR3 reads CAWNYRGNTDTQYF. The CDR3 DNA sequence: TGTGCCTGGAATTACAGGGGCAACACAGATACGCAGTATTTT. The full variable domain, with the rest looked up from reference TRBV30 and TRBJ2-3, is SQTIHQWPATLVQPVGSPLSLECTVEGTSNPNLYWYRQAAGRGLQLLFYSVGIGQISSEVPQNLSASRPQDRQFILSSKKLLLSDSGFYLCAWNYRGNTDTQYFGPGTRLTVL.

This sequence joins TRBV18 and TRBJ1-6; 10 nucleotides agree with TRBD1. This CDR3 contains 15 residues. The ends lost 5 bases at V and 10 bases at J; junction bases unmatched: 8. Germline V gene sequence: CDR1 KGHSH, CDR2 LQKENI. In nucleotides, the CDR3 is TGTGCCAGCTCAGAGAGGGACAGGGGAGGCTCACCCCTCCACTTT. This translates into CASSERDRGGSPLHF.

This clone was found once. The chain combines TRBV11-3 with TRBJ2-2; 8 nucleotides agree with TRBD2. CDR3 length equals 15 residues. Germline CDR1 and CDR2: SGHNT and YENEEA. Unmatched junction bases numbered 10, after V lost 6 bases and J lost 7 bases. The CDR3 nucleotides read TGTGCCAGCAGTTATGAGCGGGAGTGGGGCGGGGAGCTGTTTTTT. This codes for CASSYEREWGGELFF.

The chain has TRBV6-5 and TRBJ1-4; TRBD1 matches at 7 bases. With V trimmed by 0 bases and J by 4 bases, 2 bases remained unmatched. The CDR3 has 15 residues. Looked up from germline, CDR1 is MNHEY and CDR2 is SVGAGI. The CDR3 DNA follows: TGTGCCAGCAGTTACTCGGGACAGAGTAATGAAAAACTGTTTTTT. Translating gives CASSYSGQSNEKLFF.

This sequence joins TRBV7-9 and TRBJ2-6; 8 bases match TRBD1. Unmatched junction bases numbered 8, after V lost 4 bases and J lost 0 bases. The CDR3 consists of 18 residues. The germline V gene has CDR1 SEHNR and CDR2 FQNEAQ (reference sequence). The CDR3, as DNA: TGTGCCAGCAGCTCCCCCGCAGGGGGCTCCTCTGGGGCCAACGTCCTGACTTTC. Translation gives CASSSPAGGSSGANVLTF.

The chain uses TRBV29-1 and TRBJ1-2; no clear D. The V gene's germline CDR1 is SQVTM and CDR2 ANQGSEA. This CDR3 contains 13 residues. The germline V and J ends were trimmed by 6 bases and 0 bases, with 11 bases remaining between them. CDR3 sequence reads: CSVTGSANYGYTF. CDR3 bases: TGCAGCGTCACGGGGTCAGCTAACTATGGCTACACCTTC.

The chain combines TRBV6-4 with TRBJ2-1, with 11 bases matching TRBD2. The V gene's germline CDR1 is MRHNA and CDR2 SNTAGT. Trimming removed 5 bases from V and 4 bases from J; junction bases left unmatched: 4. The CDR3 has 15 residues. The CDR3 DNA reads TGTGCCAGCAGTCCCGGGACTAGCGGATACAATGAGCAGTTCTTC. Its translation: CASSPGTSGYNEQFF.

The chain has TRBV19 and TRBJ1-3; D is uncertain. The CDR3 runs 13 residues. Germline-derived CDR1 and CDR2 are LNHDA and SQIVND (reference sequence). V dropped 5 bases and J dropped 3 bases, with 8 bases sitting between them. The CDR3 reads CASSFLSGNTIYF. The DNA for the CDR3 is TGTGCCAGTAGTTTTCTCAGTGGAAACACCATATATTTT.

The chain couples TRBV9 to TRBJ1-1; D may be TRBD1 (5 bases). Trimming stripped 8 bases from V and 0 bases from J, with 11 bases between. Germline V gene lookup returns CDR1 SGDLS and CDR2 YYNGEE. CDR3 size: 13 residues. The CDR3: CASQAGVNTEAFF. The DNA for the CDR3 is TGTGCCAGTCAAGCGGGGGTGAACACTGAAGCTTTCTTT.

The genes are TRBV27 and TRBJ1-1; the D gene is possibly TRBD1 (6 bases). The CDR3 extends over 15 amino acids. V lost 3 bases and J 0 bases, leaving 11 bases between the germline ends. In germline, CDR1 is MNHEY, CDR2 SMNVEV (reference sequence). As DNA, the CDR3 is TGTGCCAGCAGTTTTTTAGGGGGTTTGAACACTGAAGCTTTCTTT. This gives the protein CASSFLGGLNTEAFF.

This chain joins TRBV7-6 and TRBJ2-1, with TRBD2 identical over 7 bases. J was trimmed by 0 bases and V by 5 bases; bases with no gene match: 13. The germline V gene encodes CDR1 SGHVS and CDR2 FNYEAQ. The CDR3 has 18 amino acids. The CDR3 loop reads CASSGGWPSGLSYNEQFF. As DNA, the CDR3 is TGTGCCAGCAGCGGGGGGTGGCCTAGCGGACTCTCCTACAATGAGCAGTTCTTC.